This T cell receptor beta chain was sequenced in a study of T cells in Graves' hyperthyroidism and ophthalmopathy. For the study at large: Upon initial diagnosis and before any treatment, peripheral blood was collected.

Authors of the study amplified TCR beta CDR3 regions from RNA transcripts. Initially, a first-round RT-PCR of the TCR CDR3 employed the HTBI primer set. Each CDR3 protein is one row after TCRdb ran MiXCR on the multiplex PCR reads. The data show under 350,000 distinct CDR3 sequences, more than 15% seen once. The CDR3 length is 15 residues. Germline values: CDR1 MNHNS, CDR2 SASEGT. The ends lost 4 bases at V and 0 bases at J; junction bases unmatched: 1. Sequencing was done on a sample of blood. This sequence was found in a woman aged 60 to 75 with Graves' ophthalmopathy. The chain uses TRBV6-1 and TRBJ2-3; 10 nucleotides align to TRBD1. CDR3 in amino acids: CASSGGQGSTDTQYF. The CDR3 DNA is TGTGCCAGCAGTGGGGGACAGGGGAGCACAGATACGCAGTATTTT.